Detailed here is one TCR beta chain. What it binds is not known. This entry comes from a study of beta chain features in type 1 diabetes. Study results and limitations: TCRB CDR3 length was moderately but significantly reduced in all four CD4+ subsets of Type 1 diabetes patients.

Every bit of the isolated RNA underwent reverse transcription, so sequencing read expressed TCRB transcripts. Measured with immunoSEQ multiplex PCR; TCRdb has only the in-frame clones, and not every one. This table has some 150,000 clones, roughly 10% appearing once. This CDR3 has 13 residues. Germline loops: CDR1 SGHNT, CDR2 YENEEA. V was clipped by 5 bases and J by 1 base, with 8 bases between them. Material: central memory CD4+ T cells from blood. The chain couples TRBV11-3 to TRBJ1-1; D perhaps matches TRBD1 (5 bases). The TCR originated in a young woman with type 1 diabetes. Here the CDR3 reads CASSMTENTEAFF. CDR3 nucleotide sequence: TGTGCCAGCAGCATGACAGAGAACACTGAAGCTTTCTTT.